This is a list of T cell receptor beta chains from one sample in a study of blood T cell repertoires in COVID-19. TCRdb keeps only in-frame clones here, not all; method: immunoSEQ multiplex PCR. Of about 370,000 clones in the sample, 89% were seen once. Material: peripheral blood. These receptors all stem from a woman aged 25 to 45 with COVID-19, enrolled during active disease. CDR3s include the opening cysteine and the closing phenylalanine or tryptophan. D genes are given only for firm matches. Size tells how often a clone was seen (once, few, many) or the class of an expanded clone, and some rows leave it out.

TRBJ2-5	-	-	TRBV7-2	CASSLVWLAVETQYF	TGTGCCAGCAGCTTAGTCTGGCTAGCTGTAGAGACCCAGTACTTC
TRBJ2-1	TRBD2	once	TRBV24-1	CATSANGRASNEQFF	TGTGCCACCAGTGCGAACGGGAGGGCCTCCAATGAGCAGTTCTTC
TRBJ1-1	-	-	TRBV2	CASSGPRDTEAFF	TGTGCCAGCAGTGGCCCGAGGGACACTGAAGCTTTCTTT
TRBJ2-5	TRBD2	once	TRBV28	CASSLFAGGLNWTQYF	TGTGCCAGCAGTTTATTTGCGGGGGGCCTCAATTGGACCCAGTACTTC
TRBJ1-5	TRBD1	-	TRBV7-9	CASSFDQGEGQPQHF	TGTGCCAGCAGCTTCGATCAGGGGGAAGGTCAGCCCCAGCATTTT
TRBJ2-5	-	-	TRBV7-9	CASSLTEIQETQYF	TGTGCCAGCAGCCTAACGGAGATCCAAGAGACCCAGTACTTC
TRBJ1-2	-	-	TRBV28	CASSTPKDPRGGYTF	TGTGCCAGCAGCACCCCAAAGGACCCCAGAGGGGGCTACACCTTC
TRBJ2-1	TRBD2	once	TRBV7-2	CASSPGLAGSAEQFF	TGTGCCAGCAGCCCCGGACTAGCGGGGTCCGCTGAGCAGTTCTTC
TRBJ2-7	TRBD1	-	TRBV28	CASGQVTYEQYF	TGTGCCAGCGGACAGGTCACCTACGAGCAGTACTTC
TRBJ1-6	-	-	TRBV29-1	CSVREGSSYNSPLHF	TGCAGCGTACGGGAAGGGAGCTCCTATAATTCACCCCTCCACTTT
TRBJ2-1	TRBD2	-	TRBV7-9	CASSFGSGSSNEQFF	TGTGCCAGCAGCTTCGGGAGCGGGAGTTCGAATGAGCAGTTCTTC
TRBJ1-1	-	-	TRBV9	CASSVRMNTEAFF	TGTGCCAGCAGCGTACGTATGAACACTGAAGCTTTCTTT
TRBJ2-7	-	-	TRBV5-8	CASSFGGPTYEQYF	TGTGCCAGCAGCTTTGGAGGGCCTACCTACGAGCAGTACTTC
TRBJ1-2	-	-	TRBV28	CASRQGNYGYTF	TGTGCCAGCAGACAGGGCAACTATGGCTACACCTTC
TRBJ1-1	TRBD1	-	TRBV2	CASSESPTGGDTEAFF	TGTGCCAGCAGTGAATCCCCGACAGGGGGTGACACTGAAGCTTTCTTT
TRBJ2-3	-	-	TRBV7-2	CASSSLVGSGAGAYF	-
TRBJ2-3	-	-	TRBV6-6	CASRVVDGGTQYF	TGTGCCAGCAGGGTAGTGGACGGCGGGACGCAGTATTTT
TRBJ1-2	-	-	TRBV6-6	CASRVTGGAAYGYTF	TGTGCCAGCAGGGTGACGGGGGGGGCAGCCTATGGCTACACCTTC
TRBJ1-2	-	-	TRBV9	CASSGTEDNYGYTF	TGTGCCAGCAGCGGAACAGAAGACAACTATGGCTACACCTTC
TRBJ1-3	-	-	TRBV5-1	CASSHRGGFSGNTIYF	TGCGCCAGCAGCCACCGGGGGGGGTTCTCTGGAAACACCATATATTTT
TRBJ1-1	-	-	TRBV7-8	CASSFPIRRGNTEAFF	TGTGCCAGCAGCTTTCCAATCCGTCGGGGGAACACTGAAGCTTTCTTT
TRBJ2-3	-	-	TRBV14	CASSRGGARADTQYF	TGTGCCAGCAGCCGTGGCGGGGCTAGGGCAGATACGCAGTATTTT
TRBJ2-1	-	-	TRBV29-1	CSVGSGTRSSYNEQFF	TGCAGCGTTGGCTCGGGGACACGGAGCTCCTACAATGAGCAGTTCTTC
TRBJ2-2	-	-	TRBV6-2/TRBV6-3	CASRLTGVTGELFF	TGTGCCAGCCGCCTAACAGGAGTGACCGGGGAGCTGTTTTTT
TRBJ1-1	-	-	TRBV10-1	CASNGDLYTEAFF	TGCGCCAGCAATGGGGACTTGTACACTGAAGCTTTCTTT
TRBJ1-1	-	-	TRBV7-9	CASSLAPEGEAFF	TGTGCCAGCAGCTTAGCCCCGGAGGGTGAAGCTTTCTTT
TRBJ2-7	-	-	TRBV18	CASSPRGHSYEQYF	TGTGCCAGCTCACCACGGGGCCATTCCTACGAGCAGTACTTC
TRBJ1-4	-	-	TRBV4-3	CASSLRRNEKLFF	TGCGCCAGCAGCCTTAGGAGGAATGAAAAACTGTTTTTT
TRBJ2-1	-	-	TRBV11-3	CASSPDRDLNEQFF	TGTGCCAGCAGCCCCGACCGGGATCTCAATGAGCAGTTCTTC
TRBJ2-1	-	-	TRBV3-1/TRBV3-2	CASSQAGDEQFF	TGTGCCAGCAGCCAAGCAGGGGATGAGCAGTTCTTC
TRBJ2-3	-	-	TRBV11-1	CASSLGQVTDTQYF	TGTGCCAGCAGCTTAGGGCAGGTCACAGATACGCAGTATTTT
TRBJ2-6	TRBD1	-	TRBV11-2	CASSSPGQGFPGANVLTF	TGTGCCAGCAGCTCTCCGGGACAGGGATTCCCTGGGGCCAACGTCCTGACTTTC
TRBJ1-6	TRBD1	-	TRBV27	CASSWDSRNSPLHF	TGTGCCAGCAGTTGGGACAGCAGGAATTCACCCCTCCACTTT
TRBJ1-6	TRBD1	-	TRBV4-3	CASRLGTDNSPLHF	TGCGCCAGCAGGCTGGGGACAGATAATTCACCCCTCCACTTT
TRBJ2-5	TRBD1	-	TRBV6-5	CASSYSWTGSQETQYF	TGTGCCAGCAGTTACTCGTGGACAGGATCTCAAGAGACCCAGTACTTC
TRBJ2-1	TRBD2	once	TRBV12-3/TRBV12-4	CASSAQLAGEQFF	TGTGCCAGCAGCGCCCAACTAGCGGGCGAGCAGTTCTTC
TRBJ1-1	-	-	TRBV10-3	CAIKQGSSTEAFF	TGTGCCATTAAACAGGGTTCGTCGACTGAAGCTTTCTTT
TRBJ2-2	TRBD2	-	TRBV7-6	CASRKTSQNTGELFF	TGTGCCAGCAGGAAGACTAGCCAGAACACCGGGGAGCTGTTTTTT
TRBJ2-1	-	once	TRBV14	CASSQENLFRVASYNEQFF	TGTGCCAGCAGCCAAGAAAACCTATTTCGGGTCGCCTCCTACAATGAGCAGTTCTTC
TRBJ2-1	TRBD1	-	TRBV24-1	CATSTGQGANEQFF	TGTGCCACCAGCACTGGACAGGGGGCTAATGAGCAGTTCTTC
TRBJ1-1	-	-	TRBV27	CASSLWLNTEAFF	TGTGCCAGCAGTTTATGGCTGAACACTGAAGCTTTCTTT
TRBJ2-1	TRBD2	-	TRBV13	CASSLRFRGLAGGPSYNEQFF	TGTGCCAGCAGCTTACGTTTTCGGGGACTAGCGGGGGGGCCCTCCTACAATGAGCAGTTCTTC
TRBJ1-2	-	-	TRBV5-4	CASSFKPGEGYTF	TGTGCCAGCAGCTTTAAGCCAGGGGAAGGCTACACCTTC
TRBJ1-2	-	-	TRBV15	CATSSSTGPNYGYTF	TGTGCCACCAGCAGTTCGACAGGACCCAACTATGGCTACACCTTC
TRBJ1-4	TRBD1	-	TRBV10-2	CAVRGDRDRQLEKLFF	TGCGCCGTCCGTGGGGACAGGGACCGACAACTTGAAAAACTGTTTTTT
TRBJ2-5	-	-	TRBV6-5	CASKGRATIPETQYF	TGTGCCAGCAAGGGCAGGGCAACGATTCCGGAGACCCAGTACTTC
TRBJ2-1	TRBD2	once	TRBV7-2	CASSLAPGLAGGPNEQFF	TGTGCCAGCAGCTTAGCCCCGGGACTAGCGGGGGGGCCGAATGAGCAGTTCTTC
TRBJ1-5	TRBD1	-	TRBV18	CASSRQGSGNQPQHF	TGTGCCAGCTCCAGACAGGGCTCGGGCAATCAGCCCCAGCATTTT
TRBJ1-1	TRBD1	-	TRBV28	CASSPHRGLQGGPGRSAFF	TGTGCCAGCAGTCCGCACCGTGGATTACAGGGGGGGCCGGGGAGGTCAGCTTTCTTT
TRBJ1-2	-	-	TRBV6-6	CASIKTGGGGYTF	TGTGCCAGCATTAAGACAGGAGGTGGTGGCTACACCTTC
TRBJ2-5	TRBD2	-	TRBV3-1/TRBV3-2	CASSLRPGTSGSGETQYF	TGTGCCAGCAGCCTACGTCCCGGGACTAGCGGGAGTGGAGAGACCCAGTACTTC
TRBJ2-6	-	-	TRBV6-1	CASSEWAVSSGANVLTF	TGTGCCAGCAGTGAATGGGCCGTTAGCTCTGGGGCCAACGTCCTGACTTTC
TRBJ2-3	-	-	TRBV6-5	CASSYATTGTDTQYF	TGTGCCAGCAGTTACGCAACTACCGGAACAGATACGCAGTATTTT
TRBJ2-3	TRBD2	-	TRBV10-3	CAISQGLAGADTDTQYF	TGTGCCATCAGCCAAGGACTAGCGGGGGCTGACACAGATACGCAGTATTTT
TRBJ2-1	TRBD2	few	TRBV7-2	CASSFGLAGGGEQFF	TGTGCCAGCAGCTTCGGACTAGCGGGAGGGGGGGAGCAGTTCTTC
TRBJ2-3	TRBD2	-	TRBV7-2	CASSFSTTGTSLDTQYF	TGTGCCAGCAGCTTCTCAACGACCGGGACTAGCCTAGATACGCAGTATTTT
TRBJ2-3	-	-	TRBV24-1	CATSDLRDSTDTQYF	TGTGCCACCAGTGATTTGCGGGATAGCACAGATACGCAGTATTTT
TRBJ2-7	-	-	TRBV6-5	CASTQLAVRGYEQYF	TGTGCCAGCACCCAACTGGCCGTCCGAGGGTACGAGCAGTACTTC
TRBJ1-6	TRBD1	-	TRBV27	CATGTAYNSPLHF	TGTGCCACCGGGACAGCTTATAATTCACCCCTCCACTTT
TRBJ1-2	TRBD1	-	TRBV24-1	CSPHIGQEANGYTF	TGCTCACCTCACATCGGACAGGAAGCAAACGGCTACACCTTC